These 7 T cell receptor beta chains share one sample of origin, sequenced in a study of blood T cells in healthy people across ages. For the second PCR, which ran for roughly 7 to 11 cycles, a sample-barcoded 5' primer and a J-beta primer mix were used. MiXCR was run by TCRdb on the 5' RACE reads, yielding one entry per CDR3 protein. The sample consists of approximately 900,000 distinct CDR3 sequences, roughly 28% of them appearing once. In addition, the sample was reused for a study of T cells of mothers and their children.

Sequencing was done on a sample of blood. All receptors come from a middle-aged woman in good health.

A remark on this clonotype: A much larger clonotype is one base distant, so this may be a read error. The genes are TRBV24-1 and TRBJ2-1; TRBD2 agrees at 8 bases. Per the germline V gene, CDR1 is KGHDR and CDR2 is SFDVKD. The CDR3 covers 12 residues. The ends lost 12 bases at V and 9 bases at J; junction bases unmatched: 9. In DNA, the CDR3 is TGTGCCTCCCAAAGCGGGGGCTCTGAGCAGTTCTTC. As protein: CASQSGGSEQFF.

This clonotype was detected ten times or more. The chain recombines TRBV29-1 with TRBJ1-4, with D uncertain. The V gene's germline CDR1 is SQVTM and CDR2 ANQGSEA. Trimming removed 1 base at V and 7 bases at J, with 10 bases between. CDR3 length equals 13 residues. The CDR3 sequence is CSVEVLVGEKLFF. CDR3 sequence (DNA): TGCAGCGTTGAAGTTCTAGTTGGTGAAAAACTGTTTTTT.

The J gene is TRBJ1-5, the V gene TRBV6-6, with 7 bases aligning to TRBD1. V shed 6 bases, J shed 6 bases, and the junction held 5 bases outside the gene matches. The CDR3 spans 13 residues. Per germline, CDR1 MNHNY and CDR2 SVGAGI (reference sequence). CDR3 protein: CASRNRGVQPQHF. The CDR3 coding sequence is TGTGCCAGCAGGAACAGGGGAGTTCAGCCCCAGCATTTT.

This clonotype appeared many times. The genes are TRBV7-2 and TRBJ2-5, with TRBD2 matching 13 bases. The CDR3 has 17 residues. From germline, CDR1 is SGHTA and CDR2 FQGNSA. The V gene end was trimmed by 5 bases and the J gene end by 3 bases; junction bases not matched to a gene: 9. The CDR3 here is CASSRLAGGRGKETQYF. The CDR3 nucleotides are TGTGCCAGCAGCCGACTAGCGGGGGGCCGGGGGAAAGAGACCCAGTACTTC.

The chain employs TRBV21-1 and TRBJ1-2; the table gives TRBD1 as D, unverified against the DNA. TRBV21-1 is classified as a pseudogene. CDR3 length: 13 residues. The CDR3 DNA reads as TGTGCCAGCAGCCTTGCCTGGGGGGTTGGCTACACCTTC. This gives the protein CASSLAWGVGYTF.

As to this clonotype: One end of the junction varies from germline; a read error may be responsible. This chain links TRBV29-1 with TRBJ2-7; 7 nucleotides match TRBD1. Germline V gene lookup returns CDR1 SQVTM and CDR2 ANQGSEA. This CDR3 spans 12 amino acids. The CDR3 here is CSARDSAYVQYF. The CDR3 DNA reads as TGCAGCGCCCGGGACAGTGCCTACGTGCAGTACTTC.

This clonotype turned up a few times. The V and J genes are TRBV24-1 and TRBJ1-2; maybe TRBD1 (5 bases). V lost 3 bases, J lost 6 bases, and 13 bases lay in between. CDR3 size: 14 residues. The germline CDR1 and CDR2 sequences are KGHDR and SFDVKD. The CDR3 DNA is TGTGCCACCAGTGATCCGGGGGGTTTGGATGGCTACACCTTC. Encoded protein: CATSDPGGLDGYTF.